Described below is a single T cell receptor beta chain sequence and its context. The target of this receptor is not known. One base away there is no much larger clone; base qualities are not given. The raw public data were reprocessed by TCRdb itself: fastp quality trimming at Q25, MiXCR clonotype calling, in-frame beta chains only. Entries are consolidated by CDR3 protein sequence, retaining the most common genes and DNA. The sample table holds about 700 distinct CDR3 sequences, of which 72% were seen once. The ten top clones hold around 30% of the sample. The sample belongs to a study of regulatory T cells in long-lasting Graves disease (TCRdb year 2021). Study-wide context: Peripheral blood TCR sequencing and RNA sequencing compared persistent Graves' disease patients with newly diagnosed Graves' disease patients. The study was conducted in China and was registered as a clinical trial. TCR sequencing covered some 13 persistent and around 20 newly diagnosed Graves' disease patients, some 35 samples in total.

For both TCR sequencing and RNA sequencing, RNA was extracted from PBMCs using TRIzol. Graves' disease was diagnosed according to American Thyroid Association guidelines. Recruitment of patients was carried out at an endocrinology department in Xi'an, China. Each patient gave around 9.2 milliliters of peripheral blood, collected in an EDTA anticoagulant tube. Ficoll Paque Plus density gradient separation was used to isolate PBMCs, and no further T cell sorting was done. An Agilent 2100 Bioanalyzer and agarose gel were used to check RNA quality, and a NanoDrop 2000 was used to measure RNA concentration. What the work shows at the level of the full study, not this receptor alone: Lower TCR Shannon entropy and fewer highly expanded clones were observed in persistent Graves' disease patients than in newly diagnosed patients, which suggested clonal expansion. Only peripheral blood was studied, because thyroid tissue, the primary lesion, was inaccessible. More public clonotypes were shared among persistent patients (more than 2,500) than among newly diagnosed patients (roughly 1,000). The authors noted that the small sample size was a limitation that may lower accuracy. TRBV28, TRBJ1-2 and TRBJ2-5 were preferentially used in persistent disease, while TRBV20-1 and TRBJ2-1 were favored in newly diagnosed disease.

The germline V gene yields SNHLY for CDR1 and FYNNEI for CDR2. A distance of 9 bases separates the germline ends of V and J, which lose 2 bases and 0 bases respectively. Measured from the cysteine to the phenylalanine, the CDR3 is 15 residues long. The entry retains the CDR3 DNA only, 45 bases that are in frame from base 1. Sequenced here: peripheral blood mononuclear cells (PBMCs), sampled with antithyroid drug treatment, in newly diagnosed or persistent Graves disease (not recorded which). The sequence was collected from a female donor with Graves disease. Donor details come from another sample of the same person, matched by shared clones. The sequence links TRBV2 to TRBJ2-3; the D gene is possibly TRBD2, with 6 bases matching. CDR3 loop: CASSESGSSTDTQYF. The base sequence is TGTGCCAGCAGTGAAAGCGGGTCTAGCACAGATACGCAGTATTTT.